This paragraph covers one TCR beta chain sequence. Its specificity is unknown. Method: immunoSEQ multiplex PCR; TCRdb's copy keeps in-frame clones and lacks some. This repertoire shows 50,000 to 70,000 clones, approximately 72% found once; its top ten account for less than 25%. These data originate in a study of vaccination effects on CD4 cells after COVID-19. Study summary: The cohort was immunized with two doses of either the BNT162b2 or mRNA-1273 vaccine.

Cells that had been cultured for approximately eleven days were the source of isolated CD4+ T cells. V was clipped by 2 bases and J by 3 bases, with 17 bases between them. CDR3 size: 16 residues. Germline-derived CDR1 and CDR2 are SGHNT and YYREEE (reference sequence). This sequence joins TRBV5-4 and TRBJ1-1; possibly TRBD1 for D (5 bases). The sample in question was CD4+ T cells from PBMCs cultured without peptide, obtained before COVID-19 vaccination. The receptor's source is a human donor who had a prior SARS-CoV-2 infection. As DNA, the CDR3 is TGTGCCAGCAGCTTTTTTTTTGGGGCGGCGGACACTGAAGCTTTCTTT. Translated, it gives CASSFFFGAADTEAFF.